This TCR beta chain comes out of a study of control samples from healthy donors and cancer patients. CDR1 SGDLS and CDR2 YYNGEE come from the germline V gene. V lost 3 bases to trimming and J lost 3 bases; unmatched junction nucleotides: 10. This CDR3 spans 16 amino acids. Sequencing used immunoSEQ multiplex PCR; TCRdb keeps in-frame clones, though not all of them. The sample has some 110,000 clones; 93% are singletons. The J gene is TRBJ1-1, the V gene TRBV9; 8 positions agree with TRBD1. Material for sequencing was blood. This sequence was found in a man aged 25-45 years in good health. The CDR3 region has the DNA TGTGCCAGCAGCGCACCTCGACAGGGGAGAGACACTGAAGCTTTCTTT. This gives the protein CASSAPRQGRDTEAFF.